The 19 T cell receptor beta chains below all came from one sample that was sequenced in a study of cytomegalovirus exposure and HLA in healthy donors. The PCR contained 60 Vbeta and 13 Jbeta primers. The method was immunoSEQ multiplex PCR; TCRdb's version includes in-frame clones alone and lacks a portion of them. The sample has under 200,000 clones; about 71% are singletons. The sequenced sample was PBMCs. These receptors were collected from a man aged 50 to 60 in good health and CMV-seronegative.

The chain recombines TRBV5-1 with TRBJ2-2; a possible D gene is TRBD2 (6 bases). The V end was cut by 0 bases, the J end by 4 bases, with 7 bases between. Germline CDR1 and CDR2: SGHRS and YFSETQ. CDR3 length: 14 residues. The CDR3 DNA follows: TGCGCCAGCAGCTTGGACGGGGGCACCGGGGAGCTGTTTTTT. This sequence encodes CASSLDGGTGELFF.

This chain joins TRBV25-1 and TRBJ2-7, with a weak D call TRBD2 (6 bases). This CDR3 contains 15 residues. Germline V CDR1 and CDR2: MGHDK, SYGVNS. V was cut by 3 bases and J by 3 bases, with 15 bases left in between. CDR3 sequence reads: CASSDVAGTVYEQYF. Here the CDR3 DNA reads TGTGCCAGCAGTGATGTGGCAGGGACTGTCTACGAGCAGTACTTC.

In its sample, this clone was seen once. The rearrangement joins TRBV5-4 to TRBJ1-6, with 8 bases matching TRBD1. Germline V gene sequence: CDR1 SGHNT, CDR2 YYREEE (reference sequence). This CDR3 spans 15 amino acids. Trimming took 3 bases from V and 10 from J; bases not matched to a gene: 9. CDR3 sequence: CASSYDRGGGSPLHF. In DNA form, the CDR3 reads TGTGCCAGCAGCTACGACAGGGGAGGAGGATCACCCCTCCACTTT.

This chain uses TRBV16 with TRBJ1-5; tentative D call: TRBD1 (6 bases). This CDR3 region has 15 residues. V lost 3 bases and J 4 bases, leaving 13 bases between the germline ends. The germline gives CDR1 KGHSY, CDR2 FQNENV. DNA of the CDR3: TGTGCCAGCAGCCATTCAAGGGGACAAAATCAGCCCCAGCATTTT. Translation gives CASSHSRGQNQPQHF.

The chain recombines TRBV4-1 with TRBJ1-2, with D possibly TRBD1 on 6 matching bases. The CDR3 is 17 residues long. CDR1 and CDR2 (germline): MGHRA, YSYEKL. With 3 bases removed from V and 0 bases from J, the gap between germline ends came to 17 bases. For the CDR3, the DNA is TGCGCCAGCAGCCAGGAAGCCTTCGGACAGACTAACTATGGCTACACCTTC. Translating gives CASSQEAFGQTNYGYTF.

This clone has only a few counts. V gene TRBV15 combines with J gene TRBJ2-1; D perhaps matches TRBD1 (5 bases). Germline CDR1 is LNHNV and CDR2 is YYDKDF (reference sequence). The CDR3 extends over 16 amino acids. Trimming stripped 0 bases from V and 0 bases from J, with 9 bases between. CDR3 residues: CATSRDRASSYNEQFF. The CDR3 bases are TGTGCCACCAGCAGAGACAGGGCTAGCTCCTACAATGAGCAGTTCTTC.

The V and J genes are TRBV15 and TRBJ2-3, with TRBD1 identical over 9 bases. CDR3 length: 15 amino acids. V was clipped by 1 base and J by 6 bases; unmatched bases: 5. Germline lookup yields CDR1 LNHNV and CDR2 YYDKDF (reference sequence). DNA for the CDR3: TGTGCCACCAGCAGAGGACAGGGGGTCAGCGATACGCAGTATTTT. This gives the protein CATSRGQGVSDTQYF.

The table lists this clone with a few counts. The chain joins TRBV19 to TRBJ2-7; 12 nucleotides match TRBD2. CDR1 and CDR2 (germline): LNHDA, SQIVND (reference sequence). With V trimmed by 5 bases and J by 1 base, 6 bases remained unmatched. This CDR3 is 16 amino acids long. The CDR3 here is CASSHLGTSGSYEQYF. The CDR3 nucleotides read TGTGCCAGTAGTCACTTAGGGACTAGCGGGTCCTACGAGCAGTACTTC.

The gene calls are TRBV6-1 and TRBJ1-5; no firm D call. The length of the CDR3 is 13 residues. Deletions cut 6 bases from V and 3 bases from J, with 9 bases between. Looked up from germline, CDR1 is MNHNS and CDR2 is SASEGT. The CDR3 reads CASRGRLNQPQHF. DNA of the CDR3: TGTGCCAGCAGAGGCAGGCTCAATCAGCCCCAGCATTTT.

CDR3 coding DNA: TGTGCCAGTAGTGCGACCGGGAGGGCTCAGACCCAGTACTTC. It encodes CASSATGRAQTQYF. This rearrangement joins TRBV19 to TRBJ2-5; 8 bases line up with TRBD2. CDR1 is LNHDA and CDR2 is SQIVND in the germline V gene (reference sequence). The CDR3 is made up of 14 amino acids. V trimming: 5 bases; J trimming: 6 bases; junction bases outside the gene matches: 8.

The chain uses TRBV4-2 and TRBJ2-5; no clear D gene. CDR1 and CDR2 (germline): LGHNA, YNFKEQ. The CDR3 is 15 residues long. The germline V and J ends were trimmed by 0 bases and 5 bases, with 13 bases remaining between them. The CDR3 protein is CASSQDRTTRETQYF. The CDR3 bases are TGTGCCAGCAGCCAAGATCGTACTACCCGGGAGACCCAGTACTTC.

This clone showed up just a few times. J is TRBJ1-2 and V is TRBV19; TRBD1 might be the D (6 bases). CDR3 length equals 13 residues. The V gene's germline CDR1 is LNHDA and CDR2 SQIVND (reference sequence). The germline V and J ends were trimmed by 4 bases and 2 bases, with 8 bases remaining between them. The CDR3 reads CASSKTGNYGYTF. The CDR3 bases are TGTGCCAGTAGTAAAACAGGGAACTATGGCTACACCTTC.

This clone has just a few counts. V usage is TRBV6-4 and J usage is TRBJ1-1; possible D gene TRBD1, 5 bases. Deletions cut 6 bases from V and 0 bases from J, with 8 bases between. The CDR3 is 13 amino acids. Germline CDR1 reads MRHNA; CDR2 reads SNTAGT. The CDR3 loop is CASSRELNTEAFF. The CDR3 region has the DNA TGTGCCAGCAGCAGGGAACTGAACACTGAAGCTTTCTTT.

The chain combines TRBV4-2 with TRBJ2-7; 7 bases map to TRBD1. The CDR3 is 14 residues long. Germline V CDR1 and CDR2: LGHNA, YNFKEQ. Trimming at V came to 4 bases and at J to 2 bases, leaving 5 bases not matched to a gene. The CDR3 loop reads CASSPRTGAYEQYF. The DNA of the CDR3 is TGTGCCAGCAGCCCTAGGACAGGTGCCTACGAGCAGTACTTC.

Concerning this clone: Other DNA sequences in this sample translate to the same CDR3. The J gene is TRBJ1-1, the V gene TRBV14, with 7 nucleotides matching TRBD1. The trim removed 0 bases at V and 8 bases at J, leaving 6 bases unmatched. This CDR3 region has 14 residues. Germline CDR1 reads SGHDN; CDR2 reads FVKESK. The CDR3 DNA reads TGTGCCAGCAGCCAAGATTGGAACAGGGGCGAAGCTTTCTTT. Translating gives CASSQDWNRGEAFF.

This clone was counted a few times. The V and J genes are TRBV29-1 and TRBJ1-1, with D possibly TRBD1 on 5 matching bases. Trimming stripped 6 bases from V and 5 bases from J, with 13 bases between. The CDR3 has 12 residues. Germline V CDR1 and CDR2: SQVTM, ANQGSEA. The CDR3, as DNA: TGCAGCGTGCCAGGGCCACGGACTGAAGCTTTCTTT. This encodes CSVPGPRTEAFF.

The chain recombines TRBV4-2 with TRBJ2-5, with 11 positions matching TRBD2. The DNA end is more similar to TRBJ2-7, so the J call may be wrong. The germline V gene encodes CDR1 LGHNA and CDR2 YNFKEQ. CDR3 length equals 15 residues. Written as DNA, the CDR3 is TGTGCCAGCAGCCGTAGCGGGGGGGACTCCTACGAGCAGTACTTC. Protein sequence: CASSRSGGDSYEQYF.

This clone is a singleton in its sample. The chain couples TRBV6-6 to TRBJ2-5, with 7 nucleotides matching TRBD2. This CDR3 spans 14 amino acids. Germline V gives CDR1 MNHNY, CDR2 SVGAGI (reference sequence). Trimming cost V 4 bases and J 5 bases; bases outside gene matches: 7. In nucleotides, the CDR3 is TGTGCCAGCAGTTCGACTAGCATGGAGGAGACCCAGTACTTC. It translates to CASSSTSMEETQYF.

This rearrangement joins TRBV5-1 to TRBJ1-2, with 8 bases identical to TRBD1. The CDR3 is made up of 15 amino acids. V was pared by 0 bases and J by 1 base, with 2 bases of the junction left unmatched. Per germline, CDR1 SGHRS and CDR2 YFSETQ. The DNA of the CDR3 is TGCGCCAGCAGCTTGGGGGACAGGTTTAACTATGGCTACACCTTC. The encoded protein is CASSLGDRFNYGYTF.